Sequencing of this T cell receptor beta chain was carried out in a study of T-cell memory formation after mild COVID-19. As for the study in general: TCR clusters showed largely donor specificity.

Notes on this clonotype: Its antigen is not identified.

The study, taken as a whole, reports: Clones contracting across day 15 to 85 had a balanced CD4/CD8 profile; later expanding clones leaned CD4+.

The V gene lost 9 bases and the J gene lost 3 bases, with 8 bases spanning the gap. The CDR3 length is 11 residues. CDR1 and CDR2 from the germline V gene are KGHDR and SFDVKD. From 5'RACE with constant-segment primers came TCR alpha and TCR beta cDNA libraries that carried sample barcodes and UMIs. TCRdb re-called the 5' RACE reads through MiXCR, storing one row per CDR3 protein. The sample consists of hundreds of thousands of distinct CDR3 sequences, more than 20% of them appearing once. V and J are TRBV24-1 and TRBJ2-7; tentatively, D is TRBD2 (6 bases). Material: PBMCs or a T cell subset sorted from them (not recorded which). The source is an adult woman who had mild COVID-19 (a few samples of this study predate the infection). Cell type and time point are not known. The CDR3 protein is CATEEGYEQYF. The CDR3, as DNA: TGTGCCACCGAGGAGGGCTACGAGCAGTACTTC.